These T cell receptor beta chains were read from a single sample in a study of CD8 T cells in Susac syndrome. TCRdb itself ran the immunoSEQ multiplex PCR reads through MiXCR, one entry per CDR3 protein. This table has a few hundred thousand distinct CDR3 sequences, approximately 84% appearing once. The sequencing sample was made of CD8+ T cells from PBMCs. These receptors all come from a human donor with multiple sclerosis. CDR3s include the opening cysteine and the closing phenylalanine or tryptophan. A D gene is named only where the DNA matches it firmly. Only part of the rows carry a size: once, few, many, or a class if the clone is expanded.

J gene: TRBJ1-2; clone size: NA; V gene: TRBV14; D gene: NA; CDR3 DNA: TGTGCCAGCAGCCAAGACGGTGCGGGCAGGATCTATGGCTACACCTTC; CDR3 protein: CASSQDGAGRIYGYTF
J gene: TRBJ2-1; clone size: NA; V gene: TRBV11-2; D gene: TRBD2; CDR3 DNA: TGTGCCAGCAGCTTTGGAGCTCTAGCGGGAGGGAACTCCTACAATGAGCAGTTCTTC; CDR3 protein: CASSFGALAGGNSYNEQFF
J gene: TRBJ2-1; clone size: once; V gene: TRBV29-1; D gene: NA; CDR3 DNA: TGCAGCGTTGGCGGGACTCTCTCCTACAATGAGCAGTTCTTC; CDR3 protein: CSVGGTLSYNEQFF
J gene: TRBJ2-7; clone size: NA; V gene: TRBV20-1; D gene: NA; CDR3 DNA: TGCAGTGCTGAATGGGACTTGGCCTACGAGCAGTACTTC; CDR3 protein: CSAEWDLAYEQYF
J gene: TRBJ2-7; clone size: NA; V gene: TRBV7-7; D gene: NA; CDR3 DNA: TGTGCTAGCAGCCCCAGGGGCCTGGACGAGCAGTACTTC; CDR3 protein: CASSPRGLDEQYF
J gene: TRBJ2-5; clone size: NA; V gene: TRBV7-9; D gene: TRBD1; CDR3 DNA: TGTGCCAGCAGCTTAAAGTCAGGGGGCGCGTGGCAAGAGACCCAGTACTTC; CDR3 protein: CASSLKSGGAWQETQYF
J gene: TRBJ2-7; clone size: NA; V gene: TRBV14; D gene: TRBD2; CDR3 DNA: TGTGCCAGCAGCCAAGGTTCACGGCCACTAGCGGACCCCCCCTACGAGCAGTACTTC; CDR3 protein: CASSQGSRPLADPPYEQYF
J gene: TRBJ2-1; clone size: once; V gene: TRBV6-1; D gene: NA; CDR3 DNA: TGTGCCAGCACCCCTTATTCCTCTAGGAGTCATTGGGAGCAGTTCTTC; CDR3 protein: CASTPYSSRSHWEQFF
J gene: TRBJ2-1; clone size: NA; V gene: TRBV7-9; D gene: NA; CDR3 DNA: TGTGCCAGCAGCTTAGTAGGACTGCTTCCGGGGAATGAGCAGTTCTTC; CDR3 protein: CASSLVGLLPGNEQFF
J gene: TRBJ1-2; clone size: NA; V gene: TRBV3-1; D gene: NA; CDR3 DNA: TGTGCCAGCAGCCAAGAACGGCTGAGATCTATCGGCTACACCTTC; CDR3 protein: CASSQERLRSIGYTF
J gene: TRBJ1-5; clone size: few; V gene: TRBV4-3; D gene: NA; CDR3 DNA: TGCGCCAGCAGCCAACCGTTAGTCAATCAGCCCCAGCATTTT; CDR3 protein: CASSQPLVNQPQHF
J gene: TRBJ1-6; clone size: NA; V gene: TRBV20-1; D gene: NA; CDR3 DNA: TGCAGTGCCCAAGACAGGCCCGCGTATAATTCACCCCTCCACTTT; CDR3 protein: CSAQDRPAYNSPLHF
J gene: TRBJ2-7; clone size: NA; V gene: TRBV14; D gene: NA; CDR3 DNA: TGTGCCAGCAGCCAAGACATCTACGAGCAGTACTTC; CDR3 protein: CASSQDIYEQYF
J gene: TRBJ1-2; clone size: NA; V gene: TRBV20-1; D gene: NA; CDR3 DNA: TGCAGTGCTGACGCAGGGTACCCACACATCTTC; CDR3 protein: CSADAGYPHIF
J gene: TRBJ2-5; clone size: NA; V gene: TRBV7-8; D gene: NA; CDR3 DNA: TGTGCCAGCAGCTTAGGTACAGGGAGGACAGAGACCCAGTACTTC; CDR3 protein: CASSLGTGRTETQYF
J gene: TRBJ2-2; clone size: NA; V gene: TRBV5-6; D gene: NA; CDR3 DNA: TGTGCCAGCAGGAAAGGGTCCGGGGAGCTGTTTTTT; CDR3 protein: CASRKGSGELFF
J gene: TRBJ1-3; clone size: NA; V gene: TRBV30; D gene: NA; CDR3 DNA: TGTGCCTGGAGTGTACTTCACAGTGATATTACGGCTGGAAACACCATATATTTT; CDR3 protein: CAWSVLHSDITAGNTIYF
J gene: TRBJ2-7; clone size: NA; V gene: TRBV5-4; D gene: TRBD2; CDR3 DNA: TGTGCCAGCAGCTTTCGGGAGGCCTACGAGCAGTACTTC; CDR3 protein: CASSFREAYEQYF
J gene: TRBJ1-5; clone size: NA; V gene: TRBV6-5; D gene: TRBD1; CDR3 DNA: TGTGCCAGCAGACCTCGGACAGGGGATCAGCCCCAGCATTTT; CDR3 protein: CASRPRTGDQPQHF
J gene: TRBJ2-1; clone size: NA; V gene: TRBV7-8; D gene: NA; CDR3 DNA: TGTGCCAGCAGCTTAGTCGGGACCTACAATGAGCAGTTCTTC; CDR3 protein: CASSLVGTYNEQFF
J gene: TRBJ2-3; clone size: NA; V gene: TRBV12-3/TRBV12-4; D gene: NA; CDR3 DNA: TGTGCCAGCAGTTTAAGCCTCACACTGACAGATACGCAGTATTTT; CDR3 protein: CASSLSLTLTDTQYF
J gene: TRBJ1-2; clone size: NA; V gene: TRBV29-1; D gene: NA; CDR3 DNA: TGCAGCGCCCCCCGGGGAGGGGTAAACTATGGCCACACCTTC; CDR3 protein: CSAPRGGVNYGHTF
J gene: TRBJ1-1; clone size: once; V gene: TRBV20-1; D gene: NA; CDR3 DNA: TGCAGTGCTATGACACTTCCCAGCGAAGCTTTCTTT; CDR3 protein: CSAMTLPSEAFF
J gene: TRBJ1-1; clone size: once; V gene: TRBV4-1; D gene: NA; CDR3 DNA: TGCGCCAGCAACTACAGGGAGGGCACTGAAGCTTTCTTT; CDR3 protein: CASNYREGTEAFF
J gene: TRBJ2-2; clone size: NA; V gene: TRBV12-3/TRBV12-4; D gene: NA; CDR3 DNA: TGTGCCAGCAGTACCCCGTCAGGGCGGATCGGGGAGCTGTTTTTT; CDR3 protein: CASSTPSGRIGELFF
J gene: TRBJ2-7; clone size: once; V gene: TRBV27; D gene: NA; CDR3 DNA: TGTGCCAGCAGACTCTTGGTGGGAGAGGACGAGCAGTACTTC; CDR3 protein: CASRLLVGEDEQYF
J gene: TRBJ1-2; clone size: NA; V gene: TRBV2; D gene: NA; CDR3 DNA: TGTGCCAGCACCAGGGGCCTAGCTAACTATGGCTACACCTTC; CDR3 protein: CASTRGLANYGYTF
J gene: TRBJ2-5; clone size: NA; V gene: TRBV27; D gene: NA; CDR3 DNA: TGTGCCAGCATCGGAGAGACCCAAGAGACCCAGTACTTC; CDR3 protein: CASIGETQETQYF
J gene: TRBJ2-2; clone size: NA; V gene: TRBV16; D gene: NA; CDR3 DNA: TGTGCCAGCAGCCTCGGACAGGGGGAGCTGTTTTTT; CDR3 protein: CASSLGQGELFF
J gene: TRBJ2-7; clone size: NA; V gene: TRBV5-4; D gene: TRBD2; CDR3 DNA: TGTGCCAGCAGCTTGGGGGCTAGCGGAGACGAGCAGTACTTC; CDR3 protein: CASSLGASGDEQYF
J gene: TRBJ2-1; clone size: NA; V gene: TRBV15; D gene: TRBD2; CDR3 DNA: TGTGCCACCAGCATGGGACTAGCGGGAGCTGAGCAGTTCTTC; CDR3 protein: CATSMGLAGAEQFF
J gene: TRBJ1-2; clone size: NA; V gene: TRBV20-1; D gene: NA; CDR3 DNA: TGCAGTGCTAGAGACTACCCTGGCGGCGGCTACACCTTC; CDR3 protein: CSARDYPGGGYTF
J gene: TRBJ1-5; clone size: NA; V gene: TRBV29-1; D gene: NA; CDR3 DNA: TGCAGCGTTGAAGTAGGGAACGGCGATCAGCCCCAGCATTTT; CDR3 protein: CSVEVGNGDQPQHF
J gene: TRBJ2-1; clone size: once; V gene: TRBV9; D gene: TRBD2; CDR3 DNA: TGTGCCAGCAGCGTTAGGACTAGCGGGAGGGCCGGGAATGAGCAGTTCTTC; CDR3 protein: CASSVRTSGRAGNEQFF
J gene: TRBJ2-3; clone size: NA; V gene: TRBV19; D gene: NA; CDR3 DNA: TGTGCCAGTAGAGGACAGGGAGGGGGAGATACGCAGTATTTT; CDR3 protein: CASRGQGGGDTQYF
J gene: TRBJ2-5; clone size: NA; V gene: TRBV18; D gene: NA; CDR3 DNA: TGTGCCAGCTCACCAGGGACGACAGTACCCTGGGAGACCCAGTACTTC; CDR3 protein: CASSPGTTVPWETQYF
J gene: TRBJ2-7; clone size: once; V gene: TRBV27; D gene: NA; CDR3 DNA: TGTGCCAGCAGGCTTCTTAGCTCCTACGAGCAGTACTTC; CDR3 protein: CASRLLSSYEQYF
J gene: TRBJ1-1; clone size: NA; V gene: TRBV28; D gene: NA; CDR3 DNA: TGTGCCAGCAGCCTTACTCGGGTTTTGAACACTGAAGCTTTCTTT; CDR3 protein: CASSLTRVLNTEAFF
J gene: TRBJ1-4; clone size: NA; V gene: TRBV9; D gene: TRBD1; CDR3 DNA: TGTGCCAGCAGCCCCTCAGTCGGGGGGCAGGGGGTACTGTTTTTT; CDR3 protein: CASSPSVGGQGVLFF
J gene: TRBJ1-2; clone size: NA; V gene: TRBV2; D gene: NA; CDR3 DNA: TGTGCCAGCAGCCCAGTGGGCCGTGACAGTCTGCTCTATGGCTACACCTTC; CDR3 protein: CASSPVGRDSLLYGYTF
J gene: TRBJ2-2; clone size: NA; V gene: TRBV7-9; D gene: NA; CDR3 DNA: TGTGCCAGCAGCTTCGCGGGTTTGGCCGGGGAGCTGTTTTTT; CDR3 protein: CASSFAGLAGELFF
J gene: TRBJ2-3; clone size: once; V gene: TRBV30; D gene: TRBD2; CDR3 DNA: TGTGCCTGCGCGCGGGTCGGGGGGAGCACAGATACGCAGTATTTT; CDR3 protein: CACARVGGSTDTQYF
J gene: TRBJ1-1; clone size: few; V gene: TRBV5-1; D gene: NA; CDR3 DNA: TGCGCCAGCAGCTTGGAGGTTCCAGGGAGGACTGAAGCTTTCTTT; CDR3 protein: CASSLEVPGRTEAFF
J gene: TRBJ2-2; clone size: NA; V gene: TRBV27; D gene: NA; CDR3 DNA: TGTGCCAGCAGTGGTAGCGGTGACGGGGCCGGGGAGCTGTTTTTT; CDR3 protein: CASSGSGDGAGELFF
J gene: TRBJ2-7; clone size: NA; V gene: TRBV3-1; D gene: TRBD1; CDR3 DNA: TGTGCCAGCAGCCAAGATGGAGGGACAGGGTACTACGAGCAGTACTTC; CDR3 protein: CASSQDGGTGYYEQYF
J gene: TRBJ1-2; clone size: NA; V gene: TRBV2; D gene: TRBD1; CDR3 DNA: TGTGCCAGCAGCGGAGACAGGGAGGTCATAAATGACTACACCTTC; CDR3 protein: CASSGDREVINDYTF
J gene: TRBJ2-2; clone size: NA; V gene: TRBV9; D gene: TRBD1; CDR3 DNA: TGTGCCAGCAGCCCAGAGGGGGCGGTCACCGGGGAGCTGTTTTTT; CDR3 protein: CASSPEGAVTGELFF
J gene: TRBJ2-4; clone size: few; V gene: TRBV5-1; D gene: TRBD1; CDR3 DNA: TGCGCCAGCAGCCCTAAGACAGGGGAGAACAAAAACATTCAGTACTTC; CDR3 protein: CASSPKTGENKNIQYF
J gene: TRBJ2-7; clone size: few; V gene: TRBV18; D gene: NA; CDR3 DNA: TGTGCCAGCTCACCAGTTTCGCCGGGTGCGGCCGAGCAGTACTTC; CDR3 protein: CASSPVSPGAAEQYF
J gene: TRBJ1-4; clone size: NA; V gene: TRBV5-4; D gene: NA; CDR3 DNA: TGTGCCAGCAGCTTTGGGCCCACAACTAATGAAAAACTGTTTTTT; CDR3 protein: CASSFGPTTNEKLFF
J gene: TRBJ2-1; clone size: NA; V gene: TRBV3-1; D gene: TRBD2; CDR3 DNA: TGTGCCAGCAGCCAATTAGCGGGAGGGCCGTATGAGCAGTTCTTC; CDR3 protein: CASSQLAGGPYEQFF
J gene: TRBJ2-7; clone size: NA; V gene: TRBV7-9; D gene: TRBD1; CDR3 DNA: TGTGCCAGCAGTCTTTCCGGGACAGAGTACGAGCAGTACTTC; CDR3 protein: CASSLSGTEYEQYF
J gene: TRBJ2-2; clone size: NA; V gene: TRBV9; D gene: NA; CDR3 DNA: TGTGCCAGCAGCGACAGGGTCGGGGAGCTGTTTTTT; CDR3 protein: CASSDRVGELFF
J gene: TRBJ2-7; clone size: few; V gene: TRBV2; D gene: NA; CDR3 DNA: TGTGCCAAACAGGCCCCAACTACCGAGCAGCACTTC; CDR3 protein: CAKQAPTTEQHF